Below are 18 T cell receptor beta chains sequenced from a single sample in a study of OX40 agonist ivuxolimab in advanced cancers. Generated by immunoSEQ multiplex PCR, the TCRdb table keeps only in-frame clones and is missing some. The data show about 33,000 clones, 65% to 85% seen once. The sample in question was CD4+ or CD8+ T cells sorted from blood, obtained in a trial of the OX40 agonist ivuxolimab. The receptor source for this set is an adult with an advanced solid tumor such as melanoma, head and neck, liver or kidney cancer.

The V and J genes are TRBV7-9 and TRBJ1-1, with D perhaps matching TRBD1 (5 bases). CDR1 and CDR2 from the germline V gene are SEHNR and FQNEAQ (reference sequence). The CDR3 totals 15 residues. V shed 1 base and J shed 1 base, with 10 bases lying between them. This chain's CDR3 is CASSLGGAPNTEAFF. The CDR3 coding sequence is TGTGCCAGCAGCTTAGGTGGGGCACCGAACACTGAAGCTTTCTTT.

The chain recombines TRBV2 with TRBJ1-1; D is unresolved. This CDR3 contains 12 residues. Looked up from germline, CDR1 is SNHLY and CDR2 is FYNNEI. V shed 7 bases and J shed 2 bases, with 8 bases lying between them. CDR3 nucleotides: TGTGCCAGCAAGGTGGGAAACACTGAAGCTTTCTTT. As protein: CASKVGNTEAFF.

V gene TRBV5-1 combines with J gene TRBJ2-5, with a tentative D call TRBD2 (6 bases). Trimming removed 2 bases at V and 0 bases at J, with 11 bases between. From germline, CDR1 is SGHRS and CDR2 YFSETQ. This CDR3 region has 15 residues. The CDR3 sequence: CASSFSGVNQETQYF. The DNA of the CDR3 is TGCGCCAGCAGCTTTTCGGGGGTAAACCAAGAGACCCAGTACTTC.

The rearrangement joins TRBV7-2 to TRBJ1-1; a possible D gene is TRBD1 (5 bases). The CDR3 covers 15 residues. Looked up from germline, CDR1 is SGHTA and CDR2 is FQGNSA. The V gene lost 2 bases and the J gene lost 11 bases, with 21 bases spanning the gap. The CDR3 bases are TGTGCCAGCAGCTTAACGGACGACAGCCCTTTTCGGGCTTTCTTT. Its translation: CASSLTDDSPFRAFF.

The rearrangement uses TRBV11-2 and TRBJ2-5, with TRBD2 matching over 14 bases. J gave up 5 bases and V 1 base, and 6 bases lay outside the gene matches. Germline lookup yields CDR1 SGHAT and CDR2 FQNNGV. This CDR3 is built from 17 residues. The CDR3 protein is CASSLGAGLAGVETQYF. The CDR3 DNA sequence: TGTGCCAGCAGCTTAGGTGCGGGACTAGCGGGAGTGGAGACCCAGTACTTC.

The V call is TRBV4-1, the J call TRBJ2-7, with D tentatively TRBD1 (5 bases). The V gene's germline CDR1 is MGHRA and CDR2 YSYEKL. V was cut by 6 bases and J by 0 bases, with 12 bases left in between. The CDR3 sequence is 14 residues long. This CDR3 is CASSPAGISYEQYF. CDR3 sequence (DNA): TGCGCCAGCAGTCCCGCAGGGATCTCCTACGAGCAGTACTTC.

The chain links TRBV28 to TRBJ2-2; 10 positions agree with TRBD1. Germline CDR1 reads MDHEN; CDR2 reads SYDVKM. This CDR3 region has 16 residues. After removal of 6 bases from V and 1 base from J, the junction contained 5 bases not matched to a gene. The CDR3 is CASSDRDRGNTGELFF. The CDR3 bases are TGTGCCAGCAGCGACCGGGACAGGGGGAACACCGGGGAGCTGTTTTTT.

V is TRBV11-3 and J is TRBJ2-1; 10 bases map to TRBD2. J was trimmed by 2 bases and V by 2 bases; bases with no gene match: 6. CDR1 and CDR2 from the germline V gene are SGHNT and YENEEA. This CDR3 contains 17 residues. The CDR3 nucleotides read TGTGCCAGCAGCTTATCCGGGACTAGCGAGGCCTACAATGAGCAGTTCTTC. Protein: CASSLSGTSEAYNEQFF.

The chain is built from TRBV27 and TRBJ2-2, with 8 bases matching TRBD1. This CDR3 is built from 16 residues. Germline V gene lookup returns CDR1 MNHEY and CDR2 SMNVEV (reference sequence). The V segment lost 0 bases and the J segment 4 bases; nucleotides outside the gene matches: 4. The DNA for the CDR3 is TGTGCCAGCAGTTTATCGGCAGGGGGCATCACCGGGGAGCTGTTTTTT. This sequence encodes CASSLSAGGITGELFF.

CDR3 nucleotide sequence: TGTGCCAGCAGCTTTACTAGCGGGGGGGCGAGGGAGACCCAGTACTTC. This encodes CASSFTSGGARETQYF. The V gene is TRBV11-2, the J gene TRBJ2-5, with 13 bases identical to TRBD2. This CDR3 is 16 amino acids long. Trimming took 3 bases from V and 5 from J; bases not matched to a gene: 6. Germline CDR1 and CDR2: SGHAT and FQNNGV.

CDR3 DNA: TGTGCCAGCAGCTTAGGTGTTAGCAGTTTGTACGAGCAGTACTTC. Translated: CASSLGVSSLYEQYF. V gene TRBV7-2 combines with J gene TRBJ2-7; no firm D call. The V gene lost 1 base and the J gene lost 4 bases, with 14 bases spanning the gap. This CDR3 is built from 15 residues. In germline, CDR1 is SGHTA, CDR2 FQGNSA.

Worth noting for this clone: The junction does not match germline at one end; this may be a read error. The chain combines TRBV6-5 with TRBJ1-2; the match to TRBD1 covers 7 bases. The CDR3 is 15 amino acids. Germline lookup yields CDR1 MNHEY and CDR2 SVGAGI. The CDR3 sequence: CASSSRQGPNDGYTF. The CDR3 nucleotides are TGTGCCAGCAGTTCCCGACAGGGACCTAACGATGGCTACACCTTC.

The rearrangement links TRBV29-1 to TRBJ1-1, with 9 bases lining up with TRBD1. Germline values: CDR1 SQVTM, CDR2 ANQGSEA. With 1 base clipped from V and 11 bases from J, the junction kept 14 bases outside the gene matches. The CDR3 spans 15 residues. The chain's CDR3 is CSVEGRDRVRVRAFF. CDR3 bases: TGCAGCGTTGAAGGCCGGGACAGGGTACGGGTTCGGGCTTTCTTT.

The chain links TRBV4-1 to TRBJ2-7; 7 positions match TRBD2. Germline CDR1 is MGHRA and CDR2 is YSYEKL. The CDR3 has 16 residues. V gave up 0 bases and J gave up 0 bases; unmatched junction bases: 5. CDR3 coding DNA: TGCGCCAGCAGCCAAGATTCGGGCGGGGGCTCCTACGAGCAGTACTTC. This codes for CASSQDSGGGSYEQYF.

The gene calls are TRBV28 and TRBJ2-1; D may be TRBD1 (6 bases). The germline V and J ends were trimmed by 3 bases and 7 bases, with 10 bases remaining between them. Per germline, CDR1 MDHEN and CDR2 SYDVKM. This CDR3 has 13 residues. CDR3 coding DNA: TGTGCCAGCAGTTTTCTACAGGGAAATGAGCAGTTCTTC. Its protein is CASSFLQGNEQFF. Looking up the rest from reference TRBV28 and TRBJ2-1 gives the full variable domain: DVKVTQSSRYLVKRTGEKVFLECVQDMDHENMFWYRQDPGLGLRLIYFSYDVKMKEKGDIPEGYSVSREKKERFSLILESASTNQTSMYLCASSFLQGNEQFFGPGTRLTVL.

The chain joins TRBV30 to TRBJ1-1; D not certain. V gave up 4 bases and J gave up 5 bases, with 14 bases separating them. The CDR3 covers 13 residues. CDR1 GTSNPN and CDR2 SVGIG come from the germline V gene (reference sequence). The CDR3 nucleotides are TGTGCCTGGACCCCAGGTTCTAGGACTGAAGCTTTCTTT. Protein product: CAWTPGSRTEAFF. Full variable domain (remainder filled in from reference TRBV30 and TRBJ1-1): SQTIHQWPATLVQPVGSPLSLECTVEGTSNPNLYWYRQAAGRGLQLLFYSVGIGQISSEVPQNLSASRPQDRQFILSSKKLLLSDSGFYLCAWTPGSRTEAFFGQGTRLTVV.

In DNA form, the CDR3 reads TGTGCCAGCAGTTTTGCCCCCGACACTCTCCTAAACGAGCAGTACTTC. This gives the protein CASSFAPDTLLNEQYF. V usage is TRBV9 and J usage is TRBJ2-7; D is undetermined. This CDR3 contains 16 residues. Germline V gene lookup returns CDR1 SGDLS and CDR2 YYNGEE. V was shortened by 5 bases and J by 5 bases, with 23 bases between the two germline ends.

This clone was counted between two and nine times. The rearrangement uses TRBV11-2 and TRBJ2-1, with a possible D match to TRBD2 (6 bases). Trimming removed 1 base from V and 9 bases from J, with 16 bases in between. Germline-derived CDR1 and CDR2 are SGHAT and FQNNGV. The CDR3 has 15 residues. Written as DNA, the CDR3 is TGTGCCAGCAGCTTAGCCCCCCAAGGGGAGGTTGAGCAGTTCTTC. This gives the protein CASSLAPQGEVEQFF.